Here is one T cell receptor beta chain with its context. Vbeta (60) and Jbeta (13) primers were used in the PCR. Profiling relied on immunoSEQ multiplex PCR, and the TCRdb table lists in-frame clones only, not all of them. The sample yields fewer than 200,000 clones, approximately 71% seen once. The data were taken from a study of cytomegalovirus exposure and HLA in healthy donors. Across the whole study: Unique TCRs from HLA-typed donors, around 79 million of them, were held in an early data release.

This CDR3 is 14 amino acids long. V was pared by 9 bases and J by 7 bases, with 9 bases of the junction left unmatched. Per the germline V gene, CDR1 is LNHDA and CDR2 is SQIVND (reference sequence). Sequencing was carried out using PBMCs. The origin of this receptor is a girl between 10 and 17 years old in good health and CMV-seronegative. The rearrangement joins TRBV19 to TRBJ1-4; 9 bases are a match to TRBD1. CDR3 sequence (DNA): TGTGCCAGCCGGCCGACAGGGGGAAGTGAAAAACTGTTTTTT. It codes for CASRPTGGSEKLFF.